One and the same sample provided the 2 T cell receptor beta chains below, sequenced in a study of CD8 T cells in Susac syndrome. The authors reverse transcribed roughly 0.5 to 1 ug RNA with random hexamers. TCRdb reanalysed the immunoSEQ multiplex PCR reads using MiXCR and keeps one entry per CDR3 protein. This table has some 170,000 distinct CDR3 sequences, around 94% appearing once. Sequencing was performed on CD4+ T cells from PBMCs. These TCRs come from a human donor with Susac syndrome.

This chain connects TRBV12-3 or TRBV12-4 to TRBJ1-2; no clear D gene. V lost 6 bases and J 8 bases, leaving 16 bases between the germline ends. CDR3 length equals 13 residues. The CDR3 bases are TGTGCCAGCAGCAGCGCGGGAGTGAGGGGCTACACCTTC. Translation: CASSSAGVRGYTF.

The CDR3 DNA is TGCGCCAGCAGCCAAGGACTAGCGGGGGGTGTAGCCAAAAACATTCAGTACTTC. Translating it yields CASSQGLAGGVAKNIQYF. The rearrangement links TRBV4-1 to TRBJ2-4, with TRBD2 matching over 13 bases. CDR1 is MGHRA, CDR2 YSYEKL, per germline. There are 18 residues in the CDR3. J gave up 0 bases and V 1 base, and 3 bases lay outside the gene matches.